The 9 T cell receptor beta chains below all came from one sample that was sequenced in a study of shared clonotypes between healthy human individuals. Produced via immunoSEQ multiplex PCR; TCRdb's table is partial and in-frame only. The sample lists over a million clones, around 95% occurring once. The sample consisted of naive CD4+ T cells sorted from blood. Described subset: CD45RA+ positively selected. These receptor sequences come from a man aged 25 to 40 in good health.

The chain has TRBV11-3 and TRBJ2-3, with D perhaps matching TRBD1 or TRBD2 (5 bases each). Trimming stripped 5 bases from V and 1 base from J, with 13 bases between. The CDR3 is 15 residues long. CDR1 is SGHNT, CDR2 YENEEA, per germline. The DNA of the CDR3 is TGTGCCAGCAGCGTTGGGACCCATGGCACAGATACGCAGTATTTT. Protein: CASSVGTHGTDTQYF.

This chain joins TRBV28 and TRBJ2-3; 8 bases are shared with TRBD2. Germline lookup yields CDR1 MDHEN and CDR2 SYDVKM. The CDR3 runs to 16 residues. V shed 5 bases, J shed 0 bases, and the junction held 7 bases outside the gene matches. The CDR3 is CASSPSSGRSTDTQYF. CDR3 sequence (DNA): TGTGCCAGCAGTCCCTCTAGCGGGCGTAGCACAGATACGCAGTATTTT. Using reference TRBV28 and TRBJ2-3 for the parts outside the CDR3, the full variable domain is DVKVTQSSRYLVKRTGEKVFLECVQDMDHENMFWYRQDPGLGLRLIYFSYDVKMKEKGDIPEGYSVSREKKERFSLILESASTNQTSMYLCASSPSSGRSTDTQYFGPGTRLTVL.

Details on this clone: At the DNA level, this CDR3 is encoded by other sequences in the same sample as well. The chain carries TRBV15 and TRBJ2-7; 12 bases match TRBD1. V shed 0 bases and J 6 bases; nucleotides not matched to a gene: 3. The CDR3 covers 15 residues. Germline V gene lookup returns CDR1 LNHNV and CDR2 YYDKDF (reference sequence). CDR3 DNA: TGTGCCACCAGCAGAGAGGGACAGGGGGCAAGCGAGCAGTACTTC. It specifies CATSREGQGASEQYF.

The CDR3 bases are TGTGCCAGCAGCCCCATGAGCACAGATACGCAGTATTTT. This sequence encodes CASSPMSTDTQYF. The chain is built from TRBV7-3 and TRBJ2-3; D is undetermined. The CDR3 is 13 residues long. CDR1 and CDR2 (germline): SGHTA, FQGTGA. V gave up 5 bases and J gave up 0 bases, with 6 bases separating them.

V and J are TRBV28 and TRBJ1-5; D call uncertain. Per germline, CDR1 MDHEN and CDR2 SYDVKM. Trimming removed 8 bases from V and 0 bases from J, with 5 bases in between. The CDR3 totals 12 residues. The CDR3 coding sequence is TGTGCCAGCGACGATAGCAATCAGCCCCAGCATTTT. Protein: CASDDSNQPQHF.

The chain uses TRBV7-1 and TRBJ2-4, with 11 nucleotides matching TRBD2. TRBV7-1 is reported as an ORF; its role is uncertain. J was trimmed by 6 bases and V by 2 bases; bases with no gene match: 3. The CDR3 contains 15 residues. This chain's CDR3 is CASSSPTSGRNIQYF. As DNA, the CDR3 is TGTGCCAGCAGCTCACCTACTAGCGGGAGAAACATTCAGTACTTC.

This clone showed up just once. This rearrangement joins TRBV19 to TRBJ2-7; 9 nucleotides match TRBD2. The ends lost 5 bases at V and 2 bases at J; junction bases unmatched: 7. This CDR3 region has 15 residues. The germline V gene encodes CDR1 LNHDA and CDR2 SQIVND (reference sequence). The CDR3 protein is CASSVAGGETYEQYF. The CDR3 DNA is TGTGCCAGTAGTGTGGCGGGAGGGGAAACCTACGAGCAGTACTTC.

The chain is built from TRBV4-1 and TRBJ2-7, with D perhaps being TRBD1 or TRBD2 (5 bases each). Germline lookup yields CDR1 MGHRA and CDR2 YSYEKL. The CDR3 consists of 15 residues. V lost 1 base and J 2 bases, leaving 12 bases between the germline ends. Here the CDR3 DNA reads TGCGCCAGCAGCCAAGGTGGGGGTAGAACCTACGAGCAGTACTTC. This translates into CASSQGGGRTYEQYF.

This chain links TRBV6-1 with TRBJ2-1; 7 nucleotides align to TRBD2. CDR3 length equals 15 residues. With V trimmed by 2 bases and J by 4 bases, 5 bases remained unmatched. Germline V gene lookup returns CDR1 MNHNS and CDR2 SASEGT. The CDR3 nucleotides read TGTGCCAGCAGTGAAAGCCTAGCGGCATACAATGAGCAGTTCTTC. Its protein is CASSESLAAYNEQFF.